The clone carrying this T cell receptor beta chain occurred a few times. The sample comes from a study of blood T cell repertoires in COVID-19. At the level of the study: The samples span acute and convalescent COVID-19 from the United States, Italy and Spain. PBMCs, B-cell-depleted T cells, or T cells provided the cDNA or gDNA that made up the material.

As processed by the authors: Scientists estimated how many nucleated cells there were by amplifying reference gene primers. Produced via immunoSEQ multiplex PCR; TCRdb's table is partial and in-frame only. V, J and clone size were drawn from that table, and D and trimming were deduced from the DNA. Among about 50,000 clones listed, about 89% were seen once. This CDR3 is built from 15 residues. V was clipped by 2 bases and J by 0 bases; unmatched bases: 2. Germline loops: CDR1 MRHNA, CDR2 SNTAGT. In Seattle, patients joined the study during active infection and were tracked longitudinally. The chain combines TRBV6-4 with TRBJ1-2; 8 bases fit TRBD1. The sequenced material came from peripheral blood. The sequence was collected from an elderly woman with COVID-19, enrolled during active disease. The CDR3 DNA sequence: TGTGCCAGCAGTGACCCGGGACAGGCTAACTATGGCTACACCTTC. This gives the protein CASSDPGQANYGYTF.